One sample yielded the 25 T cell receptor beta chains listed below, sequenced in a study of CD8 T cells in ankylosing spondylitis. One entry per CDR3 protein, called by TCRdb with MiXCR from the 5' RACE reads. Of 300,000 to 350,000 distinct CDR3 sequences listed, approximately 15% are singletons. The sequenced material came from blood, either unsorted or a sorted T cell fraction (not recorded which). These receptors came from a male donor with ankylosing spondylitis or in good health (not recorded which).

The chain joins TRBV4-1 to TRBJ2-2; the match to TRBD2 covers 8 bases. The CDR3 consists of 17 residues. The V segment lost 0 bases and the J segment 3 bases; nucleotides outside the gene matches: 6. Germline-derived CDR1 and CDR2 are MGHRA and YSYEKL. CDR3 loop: CASSQDVPGGDTGELFF. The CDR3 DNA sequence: TGCGCCAGCAGCCAAGATGTCCCGGGGGGGGACACCGGGGAGCTGTTTTTT.

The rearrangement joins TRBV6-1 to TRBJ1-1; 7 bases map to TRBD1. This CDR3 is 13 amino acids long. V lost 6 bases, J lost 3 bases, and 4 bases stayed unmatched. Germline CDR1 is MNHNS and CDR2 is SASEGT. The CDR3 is CASRVRGDTEAFF. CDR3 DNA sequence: TGTGCCAGCAGAGTCAGGGGGGACACTGAAGCTTTCTTT.

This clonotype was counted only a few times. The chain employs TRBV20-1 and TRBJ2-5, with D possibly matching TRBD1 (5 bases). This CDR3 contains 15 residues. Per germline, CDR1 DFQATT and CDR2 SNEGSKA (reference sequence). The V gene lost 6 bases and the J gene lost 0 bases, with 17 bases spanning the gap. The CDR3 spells CSAPPLGQNQETQYF. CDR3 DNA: TGCAGTGCCCCCCCTCTGGGGCAGAACCAAGAGACCCAGTACTTC.

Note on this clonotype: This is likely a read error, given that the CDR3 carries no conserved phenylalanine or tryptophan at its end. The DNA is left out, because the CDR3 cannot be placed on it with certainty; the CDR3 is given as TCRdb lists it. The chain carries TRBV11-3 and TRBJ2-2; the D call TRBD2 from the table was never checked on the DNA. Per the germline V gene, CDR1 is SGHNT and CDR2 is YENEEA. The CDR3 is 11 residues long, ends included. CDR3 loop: CASSLDLPTGP.

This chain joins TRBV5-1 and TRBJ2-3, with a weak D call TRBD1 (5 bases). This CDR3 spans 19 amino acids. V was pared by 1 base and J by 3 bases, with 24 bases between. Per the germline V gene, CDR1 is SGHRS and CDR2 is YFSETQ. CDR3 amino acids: CASSLQGPLGSGKTDTQYF. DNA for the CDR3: TGCGCCAGCAGCTTGCAGGGCCCTCTGGGTAGTGGTAAGACAGATACGCAGTATTTT.

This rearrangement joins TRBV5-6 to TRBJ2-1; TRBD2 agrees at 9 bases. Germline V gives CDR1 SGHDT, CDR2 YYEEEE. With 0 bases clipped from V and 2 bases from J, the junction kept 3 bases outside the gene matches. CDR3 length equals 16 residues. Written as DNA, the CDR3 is TGTGCCAGCAGCTTGGTGGCGGGAGGGACCTACAATGAGCAGTTCTTC. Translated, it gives CASSLVAGGTYNEQFF.

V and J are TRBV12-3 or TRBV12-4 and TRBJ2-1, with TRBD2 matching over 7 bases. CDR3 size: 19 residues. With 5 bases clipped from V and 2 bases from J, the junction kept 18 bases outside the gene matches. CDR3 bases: TGTGCCAGCAGTCCTGGTAGGGGTTTGAGGCGGGGGACCTACAATGAGCAGTTCTTC. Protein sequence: CASSPGRGLRRGTYNEQFF.

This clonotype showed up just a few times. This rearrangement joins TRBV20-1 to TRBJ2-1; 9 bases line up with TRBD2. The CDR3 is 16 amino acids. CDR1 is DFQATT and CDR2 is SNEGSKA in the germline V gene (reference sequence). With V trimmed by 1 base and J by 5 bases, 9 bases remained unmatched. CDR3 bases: TGCAGTGCTAGAGCGAGCGGGGGGCCTACTAACAATGAGCAGTTCTTC. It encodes CSARASGGPTNNEQFF.

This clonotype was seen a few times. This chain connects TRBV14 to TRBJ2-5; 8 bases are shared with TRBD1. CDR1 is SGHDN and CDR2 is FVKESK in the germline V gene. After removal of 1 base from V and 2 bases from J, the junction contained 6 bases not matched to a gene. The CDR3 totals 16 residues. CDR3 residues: CASSQGRTGLQETQYF. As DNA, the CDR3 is TGTGCCAGCAGCCAAGGCCGGACAGGGTTGCAAGAGACCCAGTACTTC.

The CDR3 reads CASSRLTTSGGASEQFF. CDR3 nucleotides: TGCGCCAGCAGCCGCTTGACGACTAGCGGGGGGGCAAGTGAGCAGTTCTTC. The rearrangement uses TRBV5-1 and TRBJ2-1; 14 nucleotides agree with TRBD2. The CDR3 has 17 amino acids. Germline CDR1 and CDR2: SGHRS and YFSETQ. J lost 9 bases, V lost 4 bases, and 12 bases had no gene match.

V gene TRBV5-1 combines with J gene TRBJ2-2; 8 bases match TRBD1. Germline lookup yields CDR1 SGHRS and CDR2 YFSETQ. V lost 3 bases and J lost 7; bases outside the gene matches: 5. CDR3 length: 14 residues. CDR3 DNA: TGCGCCAGCAGCTCGGACAGGGAAGGCGGGGAGCTGTTTTTT. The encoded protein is CASSSDREGGELFF.

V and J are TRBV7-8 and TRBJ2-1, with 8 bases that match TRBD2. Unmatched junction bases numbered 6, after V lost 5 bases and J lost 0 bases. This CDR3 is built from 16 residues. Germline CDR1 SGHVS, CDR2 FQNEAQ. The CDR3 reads CASSTPAGASYNEQFF. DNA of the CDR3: TGTGCCAGCAGCACCCCAGCGGGGGCCTCCTACAATGAGCAGTTCTTC.

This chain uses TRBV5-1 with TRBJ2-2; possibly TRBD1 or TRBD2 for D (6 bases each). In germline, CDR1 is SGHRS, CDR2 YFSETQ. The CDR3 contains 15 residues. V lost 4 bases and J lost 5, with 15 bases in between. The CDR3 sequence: CASSPTGARTGELFF. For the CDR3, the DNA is TGCGCCAGCAGCCCCACGGGGGCAAGAACCGGGGAGCTGTTTTTT.

CDR3 amino acids: CASRRNLDSSTEAFF. CDR3 bases: TGTGCCAGCAGAAGGAATCTGGACAGTTCCACTGAAGCTTTCTTT. This chain links TRBV6-1 with TRBJ1-1; weak D call: TRBD1 (6 bases). V shed 6 bases and J shed 4 bases, with 18 bases lying between them. The CDR3 is 15 residues long. Germline V lookup: CDR1 MNHNS, CDR2 SASEGT.

The CDR3, as DNA: TGCAGCGTTGAAGAGGGACAGAGGAACACTGAAGCTTTCTTT. Its translation: CSVEEGQRNTEAFF. V usage is TRBV29-1 and J usage is TRBJ1-1; 7 bases map to TRBD1. The trim removed 0 bases at V and 1 base at J, leaving 2 bases unmatched. The CDR3 consists of 14 residues. Germline CDR1 and CDR2: SQVTM and ANQGSEA. Drawing the rest from reference TRBV29-1 and TRBJ1-1, the complete variable domain is SAVISQKPSRDICQRGTSLTIQCQVDSQVTMMFWYRQQPGQSLTLIATANQGSEATYESGFVIDKFPISRPNLTFSTLTVSNMSPEDSSIYLCSVEEGQRNTEAFFGQGTRLTVV.

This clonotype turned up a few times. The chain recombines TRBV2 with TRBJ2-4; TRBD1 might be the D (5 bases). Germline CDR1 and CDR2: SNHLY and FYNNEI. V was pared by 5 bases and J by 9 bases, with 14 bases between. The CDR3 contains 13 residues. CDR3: CASSPDTSGIQYF. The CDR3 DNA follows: TGTGCCAGCAGTCCGGACACCTCAGGCATTCAGTACTTC.

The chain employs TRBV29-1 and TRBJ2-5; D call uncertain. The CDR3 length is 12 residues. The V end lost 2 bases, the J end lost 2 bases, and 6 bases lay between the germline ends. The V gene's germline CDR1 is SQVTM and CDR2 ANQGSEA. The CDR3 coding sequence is TGCAGCGTTGAAATACAGCAAGAGACCCAGTACTTC. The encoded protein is CSVEIQQETQYF.

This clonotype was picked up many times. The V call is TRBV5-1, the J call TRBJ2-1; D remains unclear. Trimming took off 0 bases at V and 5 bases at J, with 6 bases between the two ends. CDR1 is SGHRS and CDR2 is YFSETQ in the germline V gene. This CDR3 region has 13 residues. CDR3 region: CASSLGVDNEQFF. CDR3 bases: TGCGCCAGCAGCTTGGGTGTCGACAATGAGCAGTTCTTC. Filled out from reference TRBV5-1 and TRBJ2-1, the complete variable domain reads KAGVTQTPRYLIKTRGQQVTLSCSPISGHRSVSWYQQTPGQGLQFLFEYFSETQRNKGNFPGRFSGRQFSNSRSEMNVSTLELGDSALYLCASSLGVDNEQFFGPGTRLTVL.

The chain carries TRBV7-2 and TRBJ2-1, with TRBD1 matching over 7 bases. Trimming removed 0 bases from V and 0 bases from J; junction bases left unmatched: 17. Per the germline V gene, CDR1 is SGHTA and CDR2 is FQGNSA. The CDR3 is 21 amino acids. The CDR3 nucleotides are TGTGCCAGCAGCTTAGCCTCCGGGACAGTGATACCCACTAGCTCCTACAATGAGCAGTTCTTC. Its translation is CASSLASGTVIPTSSYNEQFF.

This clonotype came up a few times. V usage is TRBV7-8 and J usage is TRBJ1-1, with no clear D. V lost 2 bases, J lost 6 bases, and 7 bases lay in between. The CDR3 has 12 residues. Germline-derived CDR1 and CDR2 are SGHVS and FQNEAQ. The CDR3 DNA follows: TGTGCCAGCAGCTTATCAAGAGCTGAAGCTTTCTTT. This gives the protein CASSLSRAEAFF.

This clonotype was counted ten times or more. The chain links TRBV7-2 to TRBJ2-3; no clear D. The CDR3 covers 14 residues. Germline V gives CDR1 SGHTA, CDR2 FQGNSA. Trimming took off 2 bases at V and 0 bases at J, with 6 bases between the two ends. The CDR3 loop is CASSLSSSTDTQYF. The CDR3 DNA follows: TGTGCCAGCAGCTTATCCTCTAGCACAGATACGCAGTATTTT.

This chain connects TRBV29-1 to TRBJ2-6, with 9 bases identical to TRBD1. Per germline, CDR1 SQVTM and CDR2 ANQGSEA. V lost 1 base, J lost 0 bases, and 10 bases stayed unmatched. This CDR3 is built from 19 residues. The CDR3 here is CSVEVWVGQGLSGANVLTF. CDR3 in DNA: TGCAGCGTTGAAGTATGGGTGGGACAGGGACTCTCTGGGGCCAACGTCCTGACTTTC.

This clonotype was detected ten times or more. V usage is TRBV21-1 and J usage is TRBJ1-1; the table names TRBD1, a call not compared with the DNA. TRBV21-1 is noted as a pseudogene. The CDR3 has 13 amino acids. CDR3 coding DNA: TGTGCCAGCAGCCGGGACCCGGGTCGATTAGCTTTCTTT. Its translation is CASSRDPGRLAFF.

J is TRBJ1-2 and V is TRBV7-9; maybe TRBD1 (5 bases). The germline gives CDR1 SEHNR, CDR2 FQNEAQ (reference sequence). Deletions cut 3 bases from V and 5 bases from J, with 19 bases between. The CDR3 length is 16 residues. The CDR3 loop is CASSFGGPKGIYGYTF. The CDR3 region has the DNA TGTGCCAGCAGCTTCGGAGGCCCAAAGGGGATTTATGGCTACACCTTC.

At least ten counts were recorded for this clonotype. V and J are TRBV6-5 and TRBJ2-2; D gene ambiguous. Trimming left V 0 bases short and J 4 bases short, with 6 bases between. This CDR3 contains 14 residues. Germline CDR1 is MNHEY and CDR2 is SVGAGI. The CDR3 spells CASSYSRITGELFF. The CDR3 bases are TGTGCCAGCAGTTACTCTAGGATCACCGGGGAGCTGTTTTTT.